Below, 21 T cell receptor beta chains from the same sample are listed, as sequenced in a study of spatial heterogeneity in lung cancer. TCRdb called the 5' RACE reads again in MiXCR, with one record for every CDR3 protein. The sample gives roughly 48,000 distinct CDR3 sequences, roughly 5% of which show up once; approximately 12% is in the top ten. Time point defined: sample taken at primary tumor resection. The sequenced material consisted of unsorted whole RNA from tumor, nontumor lung or frozen PBMC. The sequenced sample was PBMCs, obtained at surgery. These TCRs come from a male donor with early-stage non-small cell lung cancer.

This clonotype appeared many times. The V call is TRBV6-2 or TRBV6-3, the J call TRBJ2-5, with D possibly being TRBD2 (6 bases). CDR3 length: 16 residues. Trimming stripped 6 bases from V and 3 bases from J, with 20 bases between. Germline CDR1 is MNHEY and CDR2 is SVGEGT. DNA for the CDR3: TGTGCCAGCAGCCCCCTGTTTCGGACTATGAAAGAGACCCAGTACTTC. Translation gives CASSPLFRTMKETQYF.

This clonotype was counted ten times or more. The V call is TRBV7-2, the J call TRBJ2-1, with TRBD2 matching over 9 bases. The CDR3 consists of 17 residues. V lost 4 bases, J lost 7 bases, and 14 bases stayed unmatched. Germline V CDR1 and CDR2: SGHTA, FQGNSA. The CDR3 DNA sequence: TGTGCCAGCAGCTCGTCCTGGAGCGGGAGGCCGGGGAATGAGCAGTTCTTC. Its protein product is CASSSSWSGRPGNEQFF.

This clonotype was found a few times. The V gene is TRBV10-3, the J gene TRBJ1-3; 8 bases are shared with TRBD1. V lost 0 bases, J lost 2 bases, and 3 bases stayed unmatched. The CDR3 runs 16 residues. Germline CDR1 is ENHRY and CDR2 is SYGVKD. The CDR3 DNA reads TGTGCCATCAGTGAGTCCGAACAGGGGGCTGGAAACACCATATATTTT. Amino acids: CAISESEQGAGNTIYF.

This clonotype occurred many times. The gene calls are TRBV20-1 and TRBJ1-1; D ambiguous. Germline V gene lookup returns CDR1 DFQATT and CDR2 SNEGSKA (reference sequence). V lost 6 bases to trimming and J lost 1 base, with 9 bases between them. This CDR3 region has 12 residues. CDR3 in amino acids: CSAMVQNTEAFF. The CDR3 nucleotides are TGCAGTGCAATGGTGCAGAACACTGAAGCTTTCTTT.

This clonotype was seen ten or more times. The V and J genes are TRBV15 and TRBJ1-1; 10 bases match TRBD1. With V trimmed by 4 bases and J by 5 bases, 7 bases remained unmatched. Looked up from germline, CDR1 is LNHNV and CDR2 is YYDKDF (reference sequence). The CDR3 extends over 15 amino acids. The CDR3 loop is CATSTLDRGLTEAFF. CDR3 sequence (DNA): TGTGCCACCAGCACACTCGACAGGGGGCTTACTGAAGCTTTCTTT.

About this clonotype: A much larger clone differs from this one at a single base, so this may be a read error. V usage is TRBV20-1 and J usage is TRBJ2-7; 7 nucleotides line up with TRBD1. V lost 5 bases and J lost 2; bases outside the gene matches: 3. There are 12 residues in the CDR3. The germline CDR1 and CDR2 sequences are DFQATT and SNEGSKA (reference sequence). The CDR3 here is CSADRDAYEQYF. The CDR3 DNA follows: TGCAGTGCTGACAGGGACGCCTACGAGCAGTACTTC.

This clonotype was seen many times. The chain combines TRBV5-1 with TRBJ2-7; 9 bases align to TRBD1. Germline-derived CDR1 and CDR2 are SGHRS and YFSETQ. Trimming at V came to 4 bases and at J to 3 bases, leaving 5 bases not matched to a gene. The CDR3 length is 14 residues. In DNA form, the CDR3 reads TGCGCCAGCAGCCCCGGGACAGGGTTCTACGAGCAGTACTTC. Protein product: CASSPGTGFYEQYF. Using reference TRBV5-1 and TRBJ2-7 for the parts outside the CDR3, the full variable domain is KAGVTQTPRYLIKTRGQQVTLSCSPISGHRSVSWYQQTPGQGLQFLFEYFSETQRNKGNFPGRFSGRQFSNSRSEMNVSTLELGDSALYLCASSPGTGFYEQYFGPGTRLTVT.

This chain connects TRBV7-9 to TRBJ2-7, with TRBD1 matching 9 bases. This CDR3 comprises 15 residues. The junction had 4 bases not matched to a gene; V was cut back by 2 bases and J by 2 bases. Germline CDR1 reads SEHNR; CDR2 reads FQNEAQ (reference sequence). The CDR3 sequence: CASSLSGQGTYEQYF. In nucleotides, the CDR3 is TGTGCCAGCAGCTTATCGGGACAGGGTACCTACGAGCAGTACTTC.

This clonotype was seen many times. This sequence joins TRBV4-3 and TRBJ2-5; D possibly corresponds to TRBD2 (6 bases). Germline V gene sequence: CDR1 LGHNA, CDR2 YSLEER. This CDR3 spans 16 amino acids. The V end was cut by 3 bases, the J end by 4 bases, with 18 bases between. The CDR3 DNA is TGCGCCAGCAGCCAGAATGGGGGAGGAGGAGGAGAGACCCAGTACTTC. Translated, it gives CASSQNGGGGGETQYF.

This clonotype was recorded many times. The CDR3 sequence: CSVVAGGETQYF. CDR3 in DNA: TGCAGCGTTGTTGCAGGGGGAGAGACCCAGTACTTC. The chain links TRBV29-1 to TRBJ2-5, with 7 bases aligning to TRBD1. There are 12 residues in the CDR3. Germline trimming cut 4 bases from V and 4 bases from J; bases unmatched to any gene: 3. CDR1 and CDR2 (germline): SQVTM, ANQGSEA. Variable domain in full (rest from reference TRBV29-1 and TRBJ2-5): SAVISQKPSRDICQRGTSLTIQCQVDSQVTMMFWYRQQPGQSLTLIATANQGSEATYESGFVIDKFPISRPNLTFSTLTVSNMSPEDSSIYLCSVVAGGETQYFGPGTRLLVL.

A few counts support this clonotype. This rearrangement joins TRBV5-4 to TRBJ2-2; D is perhaps TRBD1 (6 bases). This CDR3 contains 16 residues. From germline, CDR1 is SGHNT and CDR2 YYREEE (reference sequence). V dropped 3 bases and J dropped 1 base, with 13 bases sitting between them. CDR3 nucleotide sequence: TGTGCCAGCAGCTCCCCGGGACATTGGAACACCGGGGAGCTGTTTTTT. Translation gives CASSSPGHWNTGELFF. Based on the CDR3 plus reference TRBV5-4 and TRBJ2-2, the full variable domain is ETGVTQSPTHLIKTRGQQVTLRCSSQSGHNTVSWYQQALGQGPQFIFQYYREEENGRGNFPPRFSGLQFPNYSSELNVNALELDDSALYLCASSSPGHWNTGELFFGEGSRLTVL.

This clonotype was counted at least ten times. The J gene is TRBJ2-7, the V gene TRBV7-8, with D perhaps TRBD2 (7 bases). Germline CDR1 reads SGHVS; CDR2 reads FQNEAQ. The length of the CDR3 is 16 residues. The V gene lost 5 bases and the J gene lost 1 base, with 18 bases spanning the gap. CDR3 region: CASSPARGALSYEQYF. The CDR3 DNA follows: TGTGCCAGCAGCCCCGCTCGGGGGGCCTTGTCCTACGAGCAGTACTTC.

Many counts were recorded for this clonotype. The chain combines TRBV20-1 with TRBJ2-7, with 8 bases matching TRBD2. The CDR3 spans 13 residues. V was pared by 3 bases and J by 5 bases, with 6 bases of the junction left unmatched. Germline CDR1 reads DFQATT; CDR2 reads SNEGSKA (reference sequence). The CDR3 DNA reads as TGCAGTGCTAGGCCGAGCGGGAGAAACGAGCAGTACTTC. Translated: CSARPSGRNEQYF.

This clonotype was detected many times. This chain's CDR3 is CAWAGNDEKLFF. The DNA of the CDR3 is TGTGCCTGGGCCGGGAATGATGAAAAACTGTTTTTT. V usage is TRBV30 and J usage is TRBJ1-4; the D is unclear. The CDR3 runs 12 residues. Germline assignment: CDR1 GTSNPN and CDR2 SVGIG (reference sequence). V was pared by 5 bases and J by 6 bases, with 10 bases between.

This clonotype was counted a few times. V is TRBV6-2 or TRBV6-3 and J is TRBJ2-7, with D possibly being TRBD2 (5 bases). Trimming removed 2 bases at V and 2 bases at J, with 13 bases between. Germline V lookup: CDR1 MNHEY, CDR2 SVGEGT. This CDR3 contains 15 residues. CDR3 bases: TGTGCCAGCAGTTACCCTTTGGGGAGAGCCTACGAGCAGTACTTC. This codes for CASSYPLGRAYEQYF.

The chain uses TRBV11-2 and TRBJ1-3; D remains ambiguous. CDR1 and CDR2 (germline): SGHAT, FQNNGV. This CDR3 spans 14 amino acids. With 2 bases removed from V and 4 bases from J, the gap between germline ends came to 9 bases. The CDR3 loop reads CASSLMVGGNTIYF. For the CDR3, the DNA is TGTGCCAGCAGCTTAATGGTGGGAGGAAACACCATATATTTT.

Ten or more counts support this clonotype. The chain uses TRBV15 and TRBJ1-2; 9 nucleotides agree with TRBD1. With V trimmed by 0 bases and J by 8 bases, 10 bases remained unmatched. The CDR3 is 16 residues long. The germline V gene has CDR1 LNHNV and CDR2 YYDKDF (reference sequence). The CDR3 sequence: CATSRDRGRTGDGYTF. Written as DNA, the CDR3 is TGTGCCACCAGCAGAGATCGTGGGAGGACAGGGGACGGCTACACCTTC.

This clonotype has only a few counts. V usage is TRBV20-1 and J usage is TRBJ2-7, with 15 bases lining up with TRBD2. The CDR3 sequence is 18 residues long. Germline trimming cut 2 bases from V and 0 bases from J; bases unmatched to any gene: 8. Germline loops: CDR1 DFQATT, CDR2 SNEGSKA (reference sequence). The CDR3: CSARSWGLAGGFSYEQYF. In nucleotides, the CDR3 is TGCAGTGCTAGATCTTGGGGACTAGCGGGAGGTTTCTCCTACGAGCAGTACTTC.

The rearrangement links TRBV2 to TRBJ2-7; D unresolved. Germline V CDR1 and CDR2: SNHLY, FYNNEI. This CDR3 comprises 11 residues. V lost 4 bases and J 7 bases, leaving 8 bases between the germline ends. The CDR3 spells CASSVNREQYF. The CDR3 DNA reads TGTGCCAGCAGTGTCAACCGGGAGCAGTACTTC.

V usage is TRBV7-8 and J usage is TRBJ2-5; the match to TRBD2 covers 10 bases. The germline CDR1 and CDR2 sequences are SGHVS and FQNEAQ. Trimming cost V 5 bases and J 7 bases; bases outside gene matches: 13. The CDR3 runs to 16 residues. CDR3 sequence reads: CASSIGRLAGDGTQYF. The CDR3 nucleotides are TGTGCCAGCAGCATCGGGAGGCTAGCGGGAGACGGGACCCAGTACTTC.

This clonotype was seen at least ten times. This chain uses TRBV6-5 with TRBJ2-3; D is ambiguous. Trimming shortened V by 4 bases and J by 6 bases, and 11 bases separated the two germline ends. CDR3 length: 13 residues. CDR1 is MNHEY, CDR2 SVGAGI, per germline. CDR3 amino acids: CASSSWNEDTQYF. The CDR3 DNA follows: TGTGCCAGCAGTTCCTGGAACGAGGATACGCAGTATTTT.